This T cell receptor beta chain originates from a study of siplizumab effects on memory and regulatory T cells. Here immunoSEQ multiplex PCR was the method, and the copy in TCRdb shows in-frame clones only, minus some. Among under 95,000 clones listed, approximately 95% were seen once. V gave up 3 bases and J gave up 0 bases; unmatched junction bases: 3. The CDR3 loop spans 17 amino acids. Germline V CDR1 and CDR2: SGHRS, YFSETQ. The chain carries TRBV5-1 and TRBJ2-2, with TRBD1 matching 12 bases. This receptor was identified in a human donor in good health. Sequences were obtained from non-Treg CD4+ T cells sorted from blood. The CDR3 region has the DNA TGCGCCAGCAGCTCCGGGACAGGGGGCGCGAACACCGGGGAGCTGTTTTTT. Residues: CASSSGTGGANTGELFF.